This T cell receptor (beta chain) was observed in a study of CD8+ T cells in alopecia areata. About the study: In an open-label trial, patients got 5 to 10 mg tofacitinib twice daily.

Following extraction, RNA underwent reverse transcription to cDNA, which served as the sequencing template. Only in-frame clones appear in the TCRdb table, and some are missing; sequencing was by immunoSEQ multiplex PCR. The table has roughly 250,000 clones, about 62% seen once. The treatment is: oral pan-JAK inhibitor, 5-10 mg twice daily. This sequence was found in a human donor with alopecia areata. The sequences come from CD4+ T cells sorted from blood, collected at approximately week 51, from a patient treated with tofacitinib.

The CDR3 protein is CSVELASGVPYNEQFF. CDR3 nucleotides: TGCAGCGTTGAGTTGGCTAGCGGGGTTCCCTACAATGAGCAGTTCTTC. The chain has TRBV29-1 and TRBJ2-1; 9 bases are a match to TRBD2. The V gene end was trimmed by 3 bases and the J gene end by 2 bases; junction bases not matched to a gene: 8. This CDR3 comprises 16 residues. Germline V gene sequence: CDR1 SQVTM, CDR2 ANQGSEA.